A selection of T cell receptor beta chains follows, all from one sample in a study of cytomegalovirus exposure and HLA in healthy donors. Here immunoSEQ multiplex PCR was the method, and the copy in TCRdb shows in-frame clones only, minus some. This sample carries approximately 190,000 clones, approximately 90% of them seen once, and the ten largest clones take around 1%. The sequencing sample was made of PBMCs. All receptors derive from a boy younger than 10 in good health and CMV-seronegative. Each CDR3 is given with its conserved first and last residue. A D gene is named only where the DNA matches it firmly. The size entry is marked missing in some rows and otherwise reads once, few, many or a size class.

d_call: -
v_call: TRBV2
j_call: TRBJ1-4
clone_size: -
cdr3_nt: TGTGCCAGCAGCGGGCCCAGGGGCAGGGATGAAAAACTGTTTTTT
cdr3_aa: CASSGPRGRDEKLFF

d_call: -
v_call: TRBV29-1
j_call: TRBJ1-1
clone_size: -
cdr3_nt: TGCAGCGTTGGGGCACCGAACACTGAAGCTTTCTTT
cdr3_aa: CSVGAPNTEAFF

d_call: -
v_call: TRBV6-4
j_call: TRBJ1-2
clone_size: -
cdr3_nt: TGTGCCAGCAGAGACTTTCGGGTCCGTATAAACTATGGCTACACCTTC
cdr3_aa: CASRDFRVRINYGYTF

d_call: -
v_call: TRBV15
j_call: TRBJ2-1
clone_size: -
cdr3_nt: TGTGCCACCAGCAGAGATATGGCAGCAGGTGTCCATGAGCAGTTCTTC
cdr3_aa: CATSRDMAAGVHEQFF

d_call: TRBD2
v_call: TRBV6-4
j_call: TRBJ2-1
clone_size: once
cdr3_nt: TGTGCCAGCAGTGACTCGCGGCTAGCGGGGGGGCCCCCCTACAATGAGCAGTTCTTC
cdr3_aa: CASSDSRLAGGPPYNEQFF

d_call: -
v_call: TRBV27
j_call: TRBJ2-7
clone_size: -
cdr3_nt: TGTGCCAGCAGTTCCTCCGGGCAGGGCTACGAGCAGTACTTC
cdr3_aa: CASSSSGQGYEQYF

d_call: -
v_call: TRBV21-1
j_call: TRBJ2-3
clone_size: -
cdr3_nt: TGTGCCAGCAGCAAAGAAAGGGGAGGGGCCGGCGATACGCAGTATTTT
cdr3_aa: CASSKERGGAGDTQYF

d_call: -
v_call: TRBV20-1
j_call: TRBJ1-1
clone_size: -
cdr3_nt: TGCAGTGCCTTCCGTGCTGAAGCTTTCTTT
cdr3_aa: CSAFRAEAFF

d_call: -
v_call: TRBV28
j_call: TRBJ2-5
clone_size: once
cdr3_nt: TGTGCCAGCAGAAATATAGGCGGGCAGTACTTC
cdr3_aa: CASRNIGGQYF

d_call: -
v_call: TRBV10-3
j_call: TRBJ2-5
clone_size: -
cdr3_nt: TGTGCCATCAGGGGACTCCAAGAGACCCAGTACTTC
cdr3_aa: CAIRGLQETQYF

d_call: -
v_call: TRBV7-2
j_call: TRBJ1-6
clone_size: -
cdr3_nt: TGTGCCAGCAGCTTTGGGGGGAAGAATAATTCACCCCTCCACTTT
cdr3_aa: CASSFGGKNNSPLHF

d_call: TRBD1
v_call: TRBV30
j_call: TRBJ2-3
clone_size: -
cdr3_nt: TGTGCCTGGAGTACAGGGGCCCAGGGTACGCAGTATTTT
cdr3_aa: CAWSTGAQGTQYF

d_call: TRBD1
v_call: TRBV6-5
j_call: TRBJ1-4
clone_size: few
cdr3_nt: TGTGCCAGCAGTTACCAAGGGACAGGGAGTGAAAAACTGTTTTTT
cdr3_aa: CASSYQGTGSEKLFF

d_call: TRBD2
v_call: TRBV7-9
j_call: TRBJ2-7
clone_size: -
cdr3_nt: TGTTCCAGCAGCTTTCCCCTAGCGGGAGTTGCTTACGAGCAGTACTTC
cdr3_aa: CSSSFPLAGVAYEQYF

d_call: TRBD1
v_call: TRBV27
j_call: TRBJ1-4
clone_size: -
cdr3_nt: TGTGCCAGCAGCGGGACAGCCGTAACTAATGAAAAACTGTTTTTT
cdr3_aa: CASSGTAVTNEKLFF

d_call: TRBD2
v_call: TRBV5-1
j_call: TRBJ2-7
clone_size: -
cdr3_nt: TGCGCCAGCAGCCCGGGGGGGGCTGAGGTCTACGAGCAGTACTTC
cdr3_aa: CASSPGGAEVYEQYF

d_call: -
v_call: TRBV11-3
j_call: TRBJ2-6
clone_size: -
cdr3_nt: TGTGCCAGCAGCTTAGGGGAGGGGGTCTCTGGGGCCAACGTCCTGACTTTC
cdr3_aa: CASSLGEGVSGANVLTF

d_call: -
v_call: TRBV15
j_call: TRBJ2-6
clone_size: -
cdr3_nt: TGTGCCACCAGCAGACAGGGGGGCGGGGCCAACGTCCTGACTTTC
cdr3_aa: CATSRQGGGANVLTF

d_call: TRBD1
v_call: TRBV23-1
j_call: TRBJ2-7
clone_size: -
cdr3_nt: TGCGCCAGCAGTCCTTCCTACCGGGACAGGACCTACGAGCAGTACTTC
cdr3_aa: CASSPSYRDRTYEQYF

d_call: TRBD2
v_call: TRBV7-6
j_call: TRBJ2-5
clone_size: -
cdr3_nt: TGTGCCAGCAGCTTAGAGACCGGGACTACCCTAGAGACCCAGTACTTC
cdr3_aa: CASSLETGTTLETQYF

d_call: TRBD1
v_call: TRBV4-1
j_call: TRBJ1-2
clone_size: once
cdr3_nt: TGCGCCAGCAGCGCACTCGGGGACAGGGCCTATGGCTACACCTTC
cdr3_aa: CASSALGDRAYGYTF

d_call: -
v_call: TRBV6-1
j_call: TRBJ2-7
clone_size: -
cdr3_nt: TGTGCCAGCAGTGGGCCCCCGGGACACCTCTCCTACGAGCAGTACTTC
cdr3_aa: CASSGPPGHLSYEQYF

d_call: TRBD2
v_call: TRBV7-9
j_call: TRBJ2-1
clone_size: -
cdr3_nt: TGTGCCAGCAGCTTAAAGGGACTAGCGACCAATGAGCAGTTCTTC
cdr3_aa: CASSLKGLATNEQFF

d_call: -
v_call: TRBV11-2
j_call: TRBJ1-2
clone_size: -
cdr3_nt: TGTGCCAGCAGCTTATGGGGGCCTGTTGAAGGGAATTCCTATGGCTACACCTTC
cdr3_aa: CASSLWGPVEGNSYGYTF

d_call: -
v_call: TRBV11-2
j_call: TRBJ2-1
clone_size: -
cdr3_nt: TGTGCCAGCAGCCCCGGACTTTCTTCCTACAATGAGCAGTTCTTC
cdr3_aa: CASSPGLSSYNEQFF